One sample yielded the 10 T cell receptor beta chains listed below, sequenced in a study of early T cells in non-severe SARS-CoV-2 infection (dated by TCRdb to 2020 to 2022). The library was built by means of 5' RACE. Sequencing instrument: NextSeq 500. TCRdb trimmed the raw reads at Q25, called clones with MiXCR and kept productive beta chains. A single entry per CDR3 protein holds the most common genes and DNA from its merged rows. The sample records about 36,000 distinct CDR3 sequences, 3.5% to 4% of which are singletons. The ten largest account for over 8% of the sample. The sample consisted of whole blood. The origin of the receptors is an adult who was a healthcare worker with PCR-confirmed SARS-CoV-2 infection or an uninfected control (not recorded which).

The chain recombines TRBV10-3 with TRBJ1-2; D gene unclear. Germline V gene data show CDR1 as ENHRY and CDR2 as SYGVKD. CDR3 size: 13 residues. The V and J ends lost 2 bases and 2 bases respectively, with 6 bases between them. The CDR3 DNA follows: TGTGCCATCAGTGAGGCTGAAAACTATGGCTACACCTTC. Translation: CAISEAENYGYTF.

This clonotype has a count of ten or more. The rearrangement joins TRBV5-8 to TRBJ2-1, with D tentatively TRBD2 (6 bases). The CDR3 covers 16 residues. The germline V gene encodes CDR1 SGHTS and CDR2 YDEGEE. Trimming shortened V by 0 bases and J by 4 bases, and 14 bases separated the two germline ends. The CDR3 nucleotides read TGTGCCAGCAGCTTGGTACGGAGGGTAGGTTACAATGAGCAGTTCTTC. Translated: CASSLVRRVGYNEQFF.

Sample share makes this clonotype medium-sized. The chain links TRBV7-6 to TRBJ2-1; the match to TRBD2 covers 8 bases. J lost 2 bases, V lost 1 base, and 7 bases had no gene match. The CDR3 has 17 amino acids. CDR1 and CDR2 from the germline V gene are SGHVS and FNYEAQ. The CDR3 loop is CASSLEEAGVAYNEQFF. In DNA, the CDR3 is TGTGCCAGCAGCTTAGAGGAAGCGGGAGTTGCCTACAATGAGCAGTTCTTC.

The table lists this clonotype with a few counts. CDR3 loop: CSARPPGSSYNSPLHF. The CDR3 DNA sequence: TGCAGTGCTAGACCTCCGGGGAGCTCCTATAATTCACCCCTCCACTTT. The chain joins TRBV20-1 to TRBJ1-6; D is uncertain. There are 16 residues in the CDR3. Germline CDR1 and CDR2: DFQATT and SNEGSKA (reference sequence). The V gene lost 2 bases and the J gene lost 0 bases, with 11 bases spanning the gap.

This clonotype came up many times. The DNA of the CDR3 is TGTGCCAGCAGCTTAGGTGTAGCAACCCGCACAGATACGCAGTATTTT. Translating gives CASSLGVATRTDTQYF. This chain uses TRBV11-3 with TRBJ2-3; D gene ambiguous. CDR1 and CDR2 (germline): SGHNT, YENEEA. Between the trimmed V and J ends, which lost 1 base and 1 base, there was a span of 12 bases. This CDR3 comprises 16 residues.

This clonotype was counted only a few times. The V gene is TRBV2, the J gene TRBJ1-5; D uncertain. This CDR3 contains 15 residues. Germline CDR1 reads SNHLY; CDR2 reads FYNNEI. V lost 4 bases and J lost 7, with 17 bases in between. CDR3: CASSVVLGPGQPQHF. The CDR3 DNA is TGTGCCAGCAGTGTGGTTTTGGGTCCCGGGCAGCCCCAGCATTTT.

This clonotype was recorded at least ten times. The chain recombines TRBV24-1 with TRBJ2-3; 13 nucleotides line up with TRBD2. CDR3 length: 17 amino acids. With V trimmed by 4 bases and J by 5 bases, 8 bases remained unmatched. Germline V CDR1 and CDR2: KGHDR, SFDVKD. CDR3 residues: CATSDPGLAGVGDTQYF. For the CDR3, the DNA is TGTGCCACCAGTGACCCCGGACTAGCGGGAGTGGGAGATACGCAGTATTTT.

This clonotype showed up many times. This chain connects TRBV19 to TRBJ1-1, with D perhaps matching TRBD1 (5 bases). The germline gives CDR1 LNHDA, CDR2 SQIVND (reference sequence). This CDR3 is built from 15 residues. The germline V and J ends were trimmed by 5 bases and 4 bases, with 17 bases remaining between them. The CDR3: CASSPPGAGGTEAFF. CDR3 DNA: TGTGCCAGTAGTCCCCCGGGAGCCGGGGGCACTGAAGCTTTCTTT.

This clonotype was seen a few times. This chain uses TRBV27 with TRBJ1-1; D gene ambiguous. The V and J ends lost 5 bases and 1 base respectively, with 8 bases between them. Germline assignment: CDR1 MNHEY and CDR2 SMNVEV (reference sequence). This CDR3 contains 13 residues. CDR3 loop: CASSLYRNTEAFF. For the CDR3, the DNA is TGTGCCAGCAGTCTCTACCGGAACACTGAAGCTTTCTTT.

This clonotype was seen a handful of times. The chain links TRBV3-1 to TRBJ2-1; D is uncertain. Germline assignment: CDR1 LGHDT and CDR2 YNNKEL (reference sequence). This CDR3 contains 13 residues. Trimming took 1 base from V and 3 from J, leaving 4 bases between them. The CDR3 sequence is CASSQARYNEQFF. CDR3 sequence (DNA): TGTGCCAGCAGCCAAGCTCGCTACAATGAGCAGTTCTTC.